Listed below are T cell receptor beta chains from one sample, sequenced in a study of T cell responses to AZD1222 COVID-19 vaccine. Profiled with immunoSEQ multiplex PCR; TCRdb holds only in-frame clones, not every one. The data contain 90,000 to 120,000 clones, under 95% of them singletons. The sample consisted of peripheral blood, taken 28 days after the second AZD1222 dose. These receptors came from an adult who received the AZD1222 COVID-19 vaccine. Each CDR3 is given with its conserved first and last residue. The D gene is left open where the match is weak. A row's size may be missing; if present it is once, few, many or a size class.

len,v_gene,j_gene,abundance,d_gene,CDR3aa,CDR3nt
13,TRBV28,TRBJ2-1,once,NA,CASRPPLATEQFF,TGTGCCAGCAGACCCCCTCTAGCTACTGAGCAGTTCTTC
12,TRBV29-1,TRBJ1-2,NA,NA,CSAQDRAYGYTF,TGCAGCGCTCAGGACAGAGCATATGGCTACACCTTC
15,TRBV7-9,TRBJ1-6,NA,NA,CASSLDGGRVSPLHF,TGTGCCAGCAGCTTAGATGGGGGGAGAGTTTCACCCCTCCACTTT
16,TRBV19,TRBJ2-7,NA,NA,CASSLEGWGSSYEQYF,TGTGCCAGTAGTCTAGAAGGGTGGGGAAGCTCCTACGAGCAGTACTTC
15,TRBV7-2,TRBJ2-1,NA,NA,CASSHRGSGKNEQFF,TGTGCCAGCAGCCATAGAGGTTCGGGGAAGAATGAGCAGTTCTTC
15,TRBV19,TRBJ1-6,NA,TRBD1,CASRRDRAINSPLHF,TGTGCCAGTAGACGGGACAGGGCCATTAATTCACCCCTCCACTTT
14,TRBV14,TRBJ1-6,NA,NA,CASSPGAYNSPLHF,TGTGCCAGCAGCCCAGGCGCCTATAATTCACCCCTCCACTTT
14,TRBV28,TRBJ2-7,NA,NA,CASGRQSLSYEQYF,TGTGCCAGCGGTAGACAGAGTTTATCCTACGAGCAGTACTTC
13,TRBV7-8,TRBJ1-2,NA,NA,CASSLQGSTGYTF,TGTGCCAGCAGTTTACAGGGTTCGACTGGCTACACCTTC
11,TRBV2,TRBJ2-7,NA,NA,CASMQGSEQYF,TGTGCCAGCATGCAGGGTTCGGAGCAGTACTTC
16,TRBV4-1,TRBJ1-2,NA,TRBD1,CASSHSSRRGHHGYTF,TGCGCCAGCAGCCACTCCTCGCGCAGGGGGCATCATGGCTACACCTTC
15,TRBV10-3,TRBJ2-6,NA,NA,CAISESRSGANVLTF,TGTGCCATCAGTGAGTCGCGATCTGGGGCCAACGTCCTGACTTTC
15,TRBV11-2,TRBJ1-1,once,NA,CASRPGGVEDTEAFF,TGTGCCAGCAGGCCGGGAGGGGTAGAGGACACTGAAGCTTTCTTT
18,TRBV27,TRBJ2-3,once,TRBD2,CASSFRTSGGRSTDTQYF,TGTGCCAGCAGTTTCCGGACTAGCGGGGGTCGAAGCACAGATACGCAGTATTTT
17,TRBV2,TRBJ2-4,NA,NA,CASSPDRARLAKNIQYF,TGTGCCAGCAGTCCGGATAGGGCTCGCCTAGCCAAAAACATTCAGTACTTC
13,TRBV5-6,TRBJ2-5,NA,TRBD1,CASTGTAQETQYF,TGTGCCAGCACCGGGACAGCCCAAGAGACCCAGTACTTC
15,TRBV5-5,TRBJ1-5,NA,NA,CASSLDGRQHQPQHF,TGTGCCAGCAGCTTGGATGGGCGGCAGCATCAGCCCCAGCATTTT
13,TRBV6-4,TRBJ2-1,NA,NA,CASSQQDSNEQFF,TGTGCCAGCAGTCAGCAGGACAGCAATGAGCAGTTCTTC
14,TRBV7-9,TRBJ1-2,few,NA,CASSLVSRNYGYTF,TGTGCCAGCAGCTTAGTATCGCGCAACTATGGCTACACCTTC
13,TRBV19,TRBJ2-1,NA,NA,CASSIGAANEQFF,TGTGCCAGTAGTATAGGGGCAGCCAATGAGCAGTTCTTC
15,TRBV2,TRBJ1-2,NA,NA,CASGSWSGSSYGYTF,TGTGCCAGCGGAAGCTGGAGTGGGTCCTCCTATGGCTACACCTTC
12,TRBV7-9,TRBJ2-1,once,TRBD1,CASRTGGIMQFF,TGTGCCAGCAGAACAGGGGGAATAATGCAGTTCTTC
16,TRBV2,TRBJ1-1,NA,TRBD1,CASSYRKDRGLAEAFF,TGTGCCAGCAGTTACCGGAAGGACAGGGGGCTCGCTGAAGCTTTCTTT